This is a list of T cell receptor beta chains from one sample in a study of blood T cell repertoires in COVID-19. Profiled with immunoSEQ multiplex PCR; TCRdb holds only in-frame clones, not every one. The repertoire consists of hundreds of thousands of clones, with roughly 81% occurring once and the leading ten covering more than 0.75%. The sample taken for sequencing was peripheral blood. These TCRs come from a man between 35 and 55 years old with acute or convalescent COVID-19. Each CDR3 is given with its conserved first and last residue. A D gene is named only where the DNA matches it firmly.

CDR3: CASSLTGAGKETQYF; DNA: TGCGCCAGCAGCTTGACCGGGGCGGGGAAGGAGACCCAGTACTTC; J: TRBJ2-5; D: -; V: TRBV5-1
CDR3: CAISEWTGDHGYTF; DNA: TGTGCCATCAGTGAGTGGACAGGGGATCATGGCTACACCTTC; J: TRBJ1-2; D: TRBD1; V: TRBV10-3
CDR3: CASSLTQGENTIYF; DNA: TGCGCCAGCAGCTTGACACAGGGAGAAAACACCATATATTTT; J: TRBJ1-3; D: -; V: TRBV5-1
CDR3: CASRDSMNYGYTF; DNA: TGTGCCAGTCGGGACAGCATGAACTATGGCTACACCTTC; J: TRBJ1-2; D: TRBD1; V: TRBV27
CDR3: CASSSRQGEKLFF; DNA: TGTGCCAGCAGTAGCCGACAGGGAGAAAAACTGTTTTTT; J: TRBJ1-4; D: TRBD1; V: TRBV12-3/TRBV12-4
CDR3: CASSQYQAGRNTGELFF; DNA: TGTGCCAGCAGCCAATATCAAGCGGGGCGTAACACCGGGGAGCTGTTTTTT; J: TRBJ2-2; D: TRBD2; V: TRBV7-6
CDR3: CASRPRSGGAISYNEQFF; DNA: TGTGCCAGTAGGCCCAGGAGCGGGGGGGCCATCTCCTACAATGAGCAGTTCTTC; J: TRBJ2-1; D: TRBD2; V: TRBV19
CDR3: CASSSIAGQEQYF; DNA: TGTGCCAGTAGCTCCATTGCGGGGCAAGAGCAGTACTTC; J: TRBJ2-7; D: -; V: TRBV19
CDR3: CASSRDWSNQPQHF; DNA: TGTGCCAGCAGCCGAGACTGGAGCAATCAGCCCCAGCATTTT; J: TRBJ1-5; D: -; V: TRBV2
CDR3: CASSVGNRGGGYTF; DNA: TGTGCCAGCAGCGTAGGTAACAGGGGAGGAGGCTACACCTTC; J: TRBJ1-2; D: TRBD1; V: TRBV9
CDR3: CASSLAGHKSSGNTIYF; DNA: TGTGCCAGCAGCTTAGCTGGGCATAAGAGCTCTGGAAACACCATATATTTT; J: TRBJ1-3; D: -; V: TRBV11-2
CDR3: CASSFREAMNSPLHF; DNA: TGTGCCAGCAGCTTTAGGGAGGCAATGAATTCACCCCTCCACTTT; J: TRBJ1-6; D: -; V: TRBV5-4